These 22 T cell receptor beta chains were all obtained from the same sample, sequenced in a study of blood T cell repertoires in COVID-19. TCRdb's table, derived via immunoSEQ multiplex PCR, lists solely in-frame clones and lacks some. The sample consists of 270,000 or so clones, approximately 90% of them appearing once. Sequencing used PBMCs or T cells enriched from blood (not recorded which). The receptors come from a middle-aged man who had been exposed to COVID-19.

The V and J genes are TRBV4-2 and TRBJ1-2; D is possibly TRBD1 (5 bases). V shed 4 bases and J shed 4 bases, with 16 bases lying between them. The CDR3 is 15 amino acids. Germline CDR1 is LGHNA and CDR2 is YNFKEQ. DNA for the CDR3: TGTGCCAGCAGCCGCGGGGACCGTGGCTTCTATGGCTACACCTTC. It yields the protein CASSRGDRGFYGYTF.

The chain combines TRBV24-1 with TRBJ2-3; 10 bases are a match to TRBD1. This CDR3 spans 17 amino acids. The V gene's germline CDR1 is KGHDR and CDR2 SFDVKD. V was clipped by 3 bases and J by 6 bases; unmatched bases: 11. DNA of the CDR3: TGTGCCACCAGTGATGTCGGGACAGGGGCAGCGTTGGATACGCAGTATTTT. Translated, it gives CATSDVGTGAALDTQYF.

The J gene is TRBJ2-5, the V gene TRBV18, with 8 bases lining up with TRBD2. The V and J ends lost 4 bases and 3 bases, in that order; junction bases with no gene match: 13. Germline V lookup: CDR1 KGHSH, CDR2 LQKENI. The CDR3 sequence is 17 residues long. As DNA, the CDR3 is TGTGCCAGCTCACGTACCACCGTCACTAGCGGAAAAGAGACCCAGTACTTC. As protein: CASSRTTVTSGKETQYF.

The chain couples TRBV2 to TRBJ1-2; D gene ambiguous. Trimming removed 7 bases from V and 2 bases from J, with 11 bases in between. The CDR3 totals 13 residues. Germline CDR1 is SNHLY and CDR2 is FYNNEI. Here the CDR3 DNA reads TGTGCCAGCAACCCGGGTCTAAACTATGGCTACACCTTC. Its protein is CASNPGLNYGYTF.

The chain couples TRBV27 to TRBJ2-7; 7 nucleotides agree with TRBD2. Unmatched junction bases numbered 9, after V lost 7 bases and J lost 0 bases. The germline gives CDR1 MNHEY, CDR2 SMNVEV (reference sequence). The CDR3 is made up of 15 amino acids. The CDR3 protein is CASNPGEGTSYEQYF. The DNA of the CDR3 is TGTGCCAGCAATCCCGGGGAGGGGACCTCCTACGAGCAGTACTTC.

This clone has just one count. The CDR3, as DNA: TGTGCCAGCTGCATACAAGAAGGGGATTCACCCCTCCACTTT. It encodes CASCIQEGDSPLHF. The chain uses TRBV18 and TRBJ1-6; D is perhaps TRBD1 (5 bases). Trimming shortened V by 7 bases and J by 8 bases, and 15 bases separated the two germline ends. Germline CDR1 reads KGHSH; CDR2 reads LQKENI. This CDR3 region has 14 residues.

The chain combines TRBV3-1 (or the pseudogene TRBV3-2) with TRBJ2-1; no reliable D call. V lost 4 bases and J lost 4, with 14 bases in between. The CDR3 covers 15 residues. Germline CDR1 reads LGHDT; CDR2 reads YNNKEL (reference sequence). The CDR3 DNA reads as TGTGCCAGCAGCCTTACGGGTAACCGGTACAATGAGCAGTTCTTC. Translation gives CASSLTGNRYNEQFF.

This chain links TRBV7-9 with TRBJ2-5; TRBD1 is a possible D gene (5 bases). There are 14 residues in the CDR3. The germline gives CDR1 SEHNR, CDR2 FQNEAQ (reference sequence). Between the trimmed V and J ends, which lost 4 bases and 6 bases, there was a span of 15 bases. CDR3 protein: CASSSVRQGQTQYF. The CDR3 DNA follows: TGTGCCAGCAGCTCAGTCCGGCAGGGCCAGACCCAGTACTTC.

The count of this clone is one. V gene TRBV6-2 or TRBV6-3 combines with J gene TRBJ2-7; TRBD1 matches 10 bases. The CDR3 length is 15 residues. CDR1 and CDR2 (germline): MNHEY, SVGEGT. V trimming: 5 bases; J trimming: 6 bases; junction bases outside the gene matches: 10. The CDR3, as DNA: TGTGCCAGCAGTCCCCTCAAGGACAGGGGGAGCGAGCAGTACTTC. Amino acid sequence: CASSPLKDRGSEQYF.

J is TRBJ1-2 and V is TRBV28; D possibly corresponds to TRBD1 (5 bases). Germline values: CDR1 MDHEN, CDR2 SYDVKM. V was cut by 4 bases and J by 8 bases, with 14 bases left in between. CDR3 length equals 13 residues. This CDR3 is CASSSYRDLGYTF. DNA of the CDR3: TGTGCCAGCAGTTCCTACCGGGACTTAGGCTACACCTTC.

The chain carries TRBV6-2 or TRBV6-3 and TRBJ1-4; a possible D gene is TRBD1 (6 bases). CDR3 length: 13 amino acids. Germline loops: CDR1 MNHEY, CDR2 SVGEGT. Trimming removed 5 bases from V and 8 bases from J, with 12 bases in between. The DNA of the CDR3 is TGTGCCAGCAGTCAGGGGCTCGGGGAAAAACTGTTTTTT. It specifies CASSQGLGEKLFF.

The V call is TRBV12-3 or TRBV12-4, the J call TRBJ2-7, with a tentative D call TRBD1 (5 bases). The CDR3 consists of 12 residues. Trimming shortened V by 6 bases and J by 1 base, and 7 bases separated the two germline ends. CDR3 protein: CASSRQSYEQYF. The CDR3 DNA reads as TGTGCCAGCAGCCGACAGTCCTACGAGCAGTACTTC.

The rearrangement joins TRBV19 to TRBJ2-1; D is unresolved. Germline CDR1 and CDR2: LNHDA and SQIVND (reference sequence). V gave up 6 bases and J gave up 0 bases, with 12 bases separating them. CDR3 length: 15 amino acids. CDR3 nucleotides: TGTGCCAGTAGGGAACAGACGAGCTCCTACAATGAGCAGTTCTTC. Its protein product is CASREQTSSYNEQFF.

The chain has TRBV20-1 and TRBJ2-1; D not certain. Per germline, CDR1 DFQATT and CDR2 SNEGSKA (reference sequence). CDR3 size: 11 residues. Trimming took off 5 bases at V and 9 bases at J, with 11 bases between the two ends. The CDR3: CSASTIGEQFF. The CDR3 nucleotides are TGCAGTGCTTCAACTATCGGTGAGCAGTTCTTC.

A word on this clone: Other DNA sequences in the sample encode the same CDR3. This rearrangement joins TRBV9 to TRBJ2-7, with a weak D call TRBD2 (6 bases). The CDR3 extends over 14 amino acids. Germline CDR1 reads SGDLS; CDR2 reads YYNGEE. The V end lost 0 bases, the J end lost 2 bases, and 9 bases lay between the germline ends. Here the CDR3 DNA reads TGTGCCAGCAGCGTAGGAGGAGGGACCTACGAGCAGTACTTC. Amino acid sequence: CASSVGGGTYEQYF.

This rearrangement joins TRBV6-7 to TRBJ2-6, with 11 bases identical to TRBD2. TRBV6-7 belongs to the ORF category, with a function that is uncertain. This CDR3 contains 19 residues. Trimming at V came to 5 bases and at J to 0 bases, leaving 9 bases not matched to a gene. The CDR3 sequence: CASSTGTSGTCSGANVLTF. Written as DNA, the CDR3 is TGTGCCAGCAGTACCGGGACTAGCGGAACCTGCTCTGGGGCCAACGTCCTGACTTTC.

The CDR3 DNA follows: TGCGCCAGCAGCTCATCGGGAGGCTACACCTTC. Protein product: CASSSSGGYTF. This chain joins TRBV4-1 and TRBJ1-2; D remains ambiguous. The germline V gene has CDR1 MGHRA and CDR2 YSYEKL. V dropped 5 bases and J dropped 8 bases, with 9 bases sitting between them. The length of the CDR3 is 11 residues.

The chain links TRBV4-1 to TRBJ1-1, with a possible D match to TRBD1 (5 bases). Germline CDR1 reads MGHRA; CDR2 reads YSYEKL. V shed 0 bases and J shed 5 bases, with 13 bases lying between them. The CDR3 is made up of 15 amino acids. This CDR3 reads CASSQDLTGYTEAFF. In DNA, the CDR3 is TGCGCCAGCAGCCAAGATTTAACAGGATATACTGAAGCTTTCTTT.

V usage is TRBV5-1 and J usage is TRBJ1-4; 8 bases line up with TRBD1. V lost 6 bases and J lost 5; bases outside the gene matches: 3. This CDR3 has 13 residues. CDR1 is SGHRS, CDR2 YFSETQ, per germline. As DNA, the CDR3 is TGCGCCAGCACTGACAGGGGAAATGAAAAACTGTTTTTT. Its protein is CASTDRGNEKLFF.

The chain combines TRBV11-1 with TRBJ1-5; D remains unclear. Deletions cut 4 bases from V and 3 bases from J, with 7 bases between. Germline V CDR1 and CDR2: SGHAT, FQDESV (reference sequence). This CDR3 comprises 13 residues. CDR3 coding DNA: TGTGCCAGCAGCTACAGCTTCAATCAGCCCCAGCATTTT. It codes for CASSYSFNQPQHF.

This rearrangement joins TRBV6-5 to TRBJ2-6; D is unresolved. This CDR3 contains 16 residues. Germline assignment: CDR1 MNHEY and CDR2 SVGAGI. With 4 bases removed from V and 2 bases from J, the gap between germline ends came to 12 bases. CDR3 in amino acids: CASSWSDRAGANVLTF. The CDR3 bases are TGTGCCAGCAGTTGGAGTGACCGCGCTGGGGCCAACGTCCTGACTTTC.

The J gene is TRBJ1-3, the V gene TRBV5-4, with D perhaps TRBD1 (5 bases). Per the germline V gene, CDR1 is SGHNT and CDR2 is YYREEE (reference sequence). This CDR3 contains 12 residues. The V end lost 10 bases, the J end lost 5 bases, and 13 bases lay between the germline ends. CDR3 region: CAYAGERNTIYF. The CDR3 DNA sequence: TGTGCCTACGCGGGGGAAAGAAACACCATATATTTT.